A selection of T cell receptor beta chains follows, all from one sample in a study of T-cell reconstitution after alpha-beta-depleted transplantation in children. MiXCR, applied by TCRdb to the PCR reads, yields one record per CDR3 protein. The repertoire consists of 300,000 to 400,000 distinct CDR3 sequences, with 13% occurring once and the leading ten covering over 3.5%. The material sequenced was PBMCs, taken from the stem cell graft. The receptors stem from a human donor who donated a stem cell graft to a child with Fanconi anemia. CDR3s include the opening cysteine and the closing phenylalanine or tryptophan. Fields, in order: D gene, V gene, clone size, J gene, CDR3 protein, CDR3 DNA. D genes are given only for firm matches. A clone size is listed for some rows: how often the clone was seen (once, few, many), or a class if it is expanded.

D gene: .
V gene: TRBV4-3
clone size: .
J gene: TRBJ1-4
CDR3 protein: CASSQDLGVSEKLFF
CDR3 DNA: TGCGCCAGCAGCCAAGATCTCGGGGTCTCAGAAAAACTGTTTTTT

D gene: .
V gene: TRBV20-1
clone size: few
J gene: TRBJ2-3
CDR3 protein: CSARDLEGVDTQYF
CDR3 DNA: TGCAGTGCTAGAGATCTCGAGGGTGTAGATACGCAGTATTTT

D gene: .
V gene: TRBV20-1
clone size: .
J gene: TRBJ2-5
CDR3 protein: CSTGPLAQETQYF
CDR3 DNA: TGCAGTACCGGCCCCCTAGCGCAAGAGACCCAGTACTTC

D gene: .
V gene: TRBV5-1
clone size: few
J gene: TRBJ1-1
CDR3 protein: CASSLNQGRAEAFF
CDR3 DNA: TGCGCCAGCAGCTTGAATCAGGGAAGGGCTGAAGCTTTCTTT

D gene: TRBD1
V gene: TRBV4-3
clone size: .
J gene: TRBJ1-6
CDR3 protein: CASSLGGGDSPLHF
CDR3 DNA: TGCGCCAGCAGCCTGGGAGGGGGCGATTCACCCCTCCACTTT

D gene: .
V gene: TRBV30
clone size: .
J gene: TRBJ2-3
CDR3 protein: CAWGPSTDTQYF
CDR3 DNA: TGTGCCTGGGGGCCCAGCACAGATACGCAGTATTTT

D gene: .
V gene: TRBV12-3/TRBV12-4
clone size: many
J gene: TRBJ2-1
CDR3 protein: CASSSGPSSYNEQFF
CDR3 DNA: TGTGCCAGCAGTTCTGGGCCGAGCTCCTACAATGAGCAGTTCTTC

D gene: .
V gene: TRBV20-1
clone size: many
J gene: TRBJ2-7
CDR3 protein: CSARDIGESSYEQYF
CDR3 DNA: TGCAGTGCTAGAGATATTGGCGAGAGCTCCTACGAGCAGTACTTC

D gene: .
V gene: TRBV7-2
clone size: .
J gene: TRBJ2-2
CDR3 protein: CASAQTSTGELFF
CDR3 DNA: TGTGCCAGCGCCCAGACATCCACCGGGGAGCTGTTTTTT

D gene: .
V gene: TRBV7-6
clone size: few
J gene: TRBJ1-2
CDR3 protein: CASSLDGRTSEGYTF
CDR3 DNA: TGTGCCAGCAGCCTAGACGGCCGAACTAGTGAGGGCTACACCTTC

D gene: .
V gene: TRBV20-1
clone size: .
J gene: TRBJ2-1
CDR3 protein: CSASPGDVSYNEQFF
CDR3 DNA: TGCAGTGCTAGTCCAGGGGACGTTTCGTACAATGAGCAGTTCTTC

D gene: TRBD2
V gene: TRBV3-1
clone size: .
J gene: TRBJ2-2
CDR3 protein: CASSHVLAGDTGELFF
CDR3 DNA: TGTGCCAGCAGCCATGTCCTAGCGGGGGACACCGGGGAGCTGTTTTTT

D gene: .
V gene: TRBV7-9
clone size: .
J gene: TRBJ2-1
CDR3 protein: CASSLEGGFSYNEQFF
CDR3 DNA: TGTGCCAGCAGCTTAGAGGGGGGCTTTTCGTACAATGAGCAGTTCTTC

D gene: .
V gene: TRBV2
clone size: few
J gene: TRBJ1-5
CDR3 protein: CASSGPRPEPQHF
CDR3 DNA: TGTGCCAGCAGTGGCCCGCGCCCGGAGCCCCAGCATTTT

D gene: .
V gene: TRBV29-1
clone size: few
J gene: TRBJ1-2
CDR3 protein: CSVEGGVHGYTF
CDR3 DNA: TGCAGCGTTGAAGGGGGAGTCCATGGCTACACCTTC

D gene: .
V gene: TRBV6-2/TRBV6-3
clone size: many
J gene: TRBJ2-7
CDR3 protein: CASSLLQGYEQYF
CDR3 DNA: TGTGCCAGCAGTTTACTACAGGGCTACGAGCAGTACTTC

D gene: .
V gene: TRBV20-1
clone size: few
J gene: TRBJ2-3
CDR3 protein: CSFYSRLEGTDTQYF
CDR3 DNA: TGCAGTTTCTATTCCCGACTAGAGGGCACAGATACGCAGTATTTT

D gene: .
V gene: TRBV2
clone size: .
J gene: TRBJ2-7
CDR3 protein: CASSDDSYEQYF
CDR3 DNA: TGTGCCAGCAGTGATGACAGCTACGAGCAGTACTTC

D gene: .
V gene: TRBV15
clone size: .
J gene: TRBJ1-4
CDR3 protein: CATSRVGANEKLFF
CDR3 DNA: TGTGCCACCAGCAGAGTGGGAGCTAATGAAAAACTGTTTTTT

D gene: .
V gene: TRBV11-2
clone size: .
J gene: TRBJ2-4
CDR3 protein: CASSLDRQAIAKNIQYF
CDR3 DNA: TGTGCCAGCAGCTTAGATCGACAGGCTATAGCCAAAAACATTCAGTACTTC